This T cell receptor beta chain was sequenced during a study of T cell changes during pregnancy in multiple sclerosis. Generated by immunoSEQ multiplex PCR, the TCRdb table keeps only in-frame clones and is missing some. The sample lists nearly 110,000 clones, around 90% occurring once. The CDR3 consists of 15 residues. Germline values: CDR1 LNHDA, CDR2 SQIVND (reference sequence). The germline V and J ends were trimmed by 3 bases and 0 bases, with 9 bases remaining between them. The clonotype originates from a female donor with multiple sclerosis, enrolled in a pregnancy study. Sample: peripheral blood, taken before pregnancy. The chain is built from TRBV19 and TRBJ1-3; D is unresolved. The CDR3 protein is CASSMTHGSGNTIYF. In DNA, the CDR3 is TGTGCCAGTAGTATGACTCATGGCTCTGGAAACACCATATATTTT. Full variable domain (rest looked up from reference TRBV19 and TRBJ1-3): DGGITQSPKYLFRKEGQNVTLSCEQNLNHDAMYWYRQDPGQGLRLIYYSQIVNDFQKGDIAEGYSVSREKKESFPLTVTSAQKNPTAFYLCASSMTHGSGNTIYFGEGSWLTVV.